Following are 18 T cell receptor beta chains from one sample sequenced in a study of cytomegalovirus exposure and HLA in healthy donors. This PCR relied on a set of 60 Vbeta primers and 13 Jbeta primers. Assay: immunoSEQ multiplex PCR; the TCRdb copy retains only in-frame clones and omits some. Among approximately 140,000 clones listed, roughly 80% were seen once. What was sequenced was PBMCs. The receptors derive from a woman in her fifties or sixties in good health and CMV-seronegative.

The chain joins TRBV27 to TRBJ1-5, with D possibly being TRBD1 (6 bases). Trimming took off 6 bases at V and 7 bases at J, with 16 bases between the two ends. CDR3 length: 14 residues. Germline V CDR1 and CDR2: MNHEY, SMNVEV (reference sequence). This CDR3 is CASREKQGGQPQHF. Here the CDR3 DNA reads TGTGCCAGCAGGGAAAAACAGGGCGGGCAGCCCCAGCATTTT.

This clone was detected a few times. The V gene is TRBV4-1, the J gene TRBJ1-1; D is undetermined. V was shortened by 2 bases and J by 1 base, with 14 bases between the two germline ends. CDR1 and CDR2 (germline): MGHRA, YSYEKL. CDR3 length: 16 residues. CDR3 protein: CASSQKEWSRNTEAFF. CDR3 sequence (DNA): TGCGCCAGCAGCCAAAAGGAATGGAGCAGGAACACTGAAGCTTTCTTT.

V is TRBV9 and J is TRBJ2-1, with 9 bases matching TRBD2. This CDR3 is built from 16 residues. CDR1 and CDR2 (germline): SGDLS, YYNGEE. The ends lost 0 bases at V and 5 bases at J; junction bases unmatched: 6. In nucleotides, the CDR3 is TGTGCCAGCAGCGTAGGTCTTGCGGGAGGGGACAATGAGCAGTTCTTC. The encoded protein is CASSVGLAGGDNEQFF.

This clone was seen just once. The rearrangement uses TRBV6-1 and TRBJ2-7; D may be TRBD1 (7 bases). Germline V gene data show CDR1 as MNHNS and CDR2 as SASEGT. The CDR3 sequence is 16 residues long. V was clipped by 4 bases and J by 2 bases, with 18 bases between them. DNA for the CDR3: TGTGCCAGCAGTGGGAGGGGGCTAGACGGGGCCTACGAGCAGTACTTC. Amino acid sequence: CASSGRGLDGAYEQYF.

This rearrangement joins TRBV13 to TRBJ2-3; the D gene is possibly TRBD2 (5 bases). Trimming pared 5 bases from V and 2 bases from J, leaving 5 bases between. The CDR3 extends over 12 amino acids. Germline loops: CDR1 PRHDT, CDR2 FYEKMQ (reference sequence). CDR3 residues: CASSDYTDTQYF. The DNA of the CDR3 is TGTGCCAGCAGCGACTACACAGATACGCAGTATTTT.

This CDR3 reads CASRSHSGTGGEAFF. CDR3 bases: TGTGCCAGCAGATCCCACTCCGGGACAGGGGGTGAAGCTTTCTTT. The chain combines TRBV28 with TRBJ1-1; 11 positions match TRBD1. Germline V lookup: CDR1 MDHEN, CDR2 SYDVKM. J gave up 7 bases and V 6 bases, and 10 bases lay outside the gene matches. This CDR3 comprises 15 residues.

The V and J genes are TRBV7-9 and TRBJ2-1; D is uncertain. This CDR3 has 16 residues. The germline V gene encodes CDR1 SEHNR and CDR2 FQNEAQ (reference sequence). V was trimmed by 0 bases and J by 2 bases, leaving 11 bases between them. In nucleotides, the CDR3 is TGTGCCAGCAGCTTAGCGCTCCAACTTACCTACAATGAGCAGTTCTTC. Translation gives CASSLALQLTYNEQFF.

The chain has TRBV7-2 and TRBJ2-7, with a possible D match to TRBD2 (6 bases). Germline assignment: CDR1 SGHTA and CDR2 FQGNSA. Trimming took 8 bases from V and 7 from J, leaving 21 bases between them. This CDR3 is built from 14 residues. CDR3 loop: CASARSREPGEQYF. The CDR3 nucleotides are TGTGCCAGCGCCCGTTCCCGGGAGCCGGGGGAGCAGTACTTC.

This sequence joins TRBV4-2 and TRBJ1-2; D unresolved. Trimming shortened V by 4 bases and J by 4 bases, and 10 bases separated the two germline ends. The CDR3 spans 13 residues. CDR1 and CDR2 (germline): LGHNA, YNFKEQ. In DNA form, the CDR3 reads TGTGCCAGCAGCCCTAGCCTTAGCTATGGCTACACCTTC. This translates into CASSPSLSYGYTF.

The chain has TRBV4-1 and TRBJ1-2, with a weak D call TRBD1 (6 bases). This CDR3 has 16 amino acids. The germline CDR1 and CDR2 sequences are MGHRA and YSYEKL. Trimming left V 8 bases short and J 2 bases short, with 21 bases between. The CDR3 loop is CASHNPAGEGNYGYTF. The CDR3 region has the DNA TGCGCCAGCCACAACCCCGCAGGGGAGGGAAACTATGGCTACACCTTC.

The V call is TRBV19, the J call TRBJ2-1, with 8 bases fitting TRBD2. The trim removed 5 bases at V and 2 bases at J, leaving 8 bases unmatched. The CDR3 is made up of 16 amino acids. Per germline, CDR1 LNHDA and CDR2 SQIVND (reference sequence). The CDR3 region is CASSARSSGTYNEQFF. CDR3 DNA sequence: TGTGCCAGTAGTGCCCGGAGTAGCGGGACCTACAATGAGCAGTTCTTC.

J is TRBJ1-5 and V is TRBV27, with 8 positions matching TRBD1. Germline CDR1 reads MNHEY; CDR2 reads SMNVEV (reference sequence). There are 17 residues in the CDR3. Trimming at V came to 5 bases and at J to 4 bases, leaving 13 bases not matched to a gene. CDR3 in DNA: TGTGCCAGCAGTCCCGGACAGGGAAAAACCCGAAATCAGCCCCAGCATTTT. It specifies CASSPGQGKTRNQPQHF.

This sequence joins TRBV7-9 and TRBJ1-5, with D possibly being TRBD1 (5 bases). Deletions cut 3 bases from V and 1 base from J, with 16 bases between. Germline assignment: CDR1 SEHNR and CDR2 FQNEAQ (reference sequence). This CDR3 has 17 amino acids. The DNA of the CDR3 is TGTGCCAGCAGCTTTGGTCGGGGGGGAACGAGCAATCAGCCCCAGCATTTT. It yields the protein CASSFGRGGTSNQPQHF.

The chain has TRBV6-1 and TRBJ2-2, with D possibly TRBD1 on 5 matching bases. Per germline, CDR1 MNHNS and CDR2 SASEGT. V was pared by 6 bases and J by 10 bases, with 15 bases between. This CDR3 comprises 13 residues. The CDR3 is CASSRVTGSELFF. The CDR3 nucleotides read TGTGCCAGCAGCAGGGTCACCGGTTCGGAGCTGTTTTTT.

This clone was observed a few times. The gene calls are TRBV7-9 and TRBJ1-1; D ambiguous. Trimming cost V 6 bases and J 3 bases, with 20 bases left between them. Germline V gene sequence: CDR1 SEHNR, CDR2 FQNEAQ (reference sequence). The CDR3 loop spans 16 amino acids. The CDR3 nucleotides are TGTGCCAGCAGACCTAGGCAGCAAAAGAAGGACACTGAAGCTTTCTTT. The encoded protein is CASRPRQQKKDTEAFF.

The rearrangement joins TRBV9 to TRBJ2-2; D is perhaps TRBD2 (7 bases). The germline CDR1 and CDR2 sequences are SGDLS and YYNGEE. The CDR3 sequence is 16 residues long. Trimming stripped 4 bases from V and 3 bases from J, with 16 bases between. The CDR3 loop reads CASSPRGGRDTGELFF. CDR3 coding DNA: TGTGCCAGCAGCCCGAGGGGGGGCAGGGACACCGGGGAGCTGTTTTTT.

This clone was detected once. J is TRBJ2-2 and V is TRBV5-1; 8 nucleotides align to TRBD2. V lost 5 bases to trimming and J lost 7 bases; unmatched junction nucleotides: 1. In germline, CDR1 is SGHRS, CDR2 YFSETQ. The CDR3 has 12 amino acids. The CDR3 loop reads CASRLADGELFF. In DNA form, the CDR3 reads TGCGCCAGCAGACTAGCGGACGGGGAGCTGTTTTTT.

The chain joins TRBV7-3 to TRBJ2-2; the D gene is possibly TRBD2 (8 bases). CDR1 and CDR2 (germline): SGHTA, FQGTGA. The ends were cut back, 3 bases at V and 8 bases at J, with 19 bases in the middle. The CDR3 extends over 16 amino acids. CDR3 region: CASSFREGARTGELFF. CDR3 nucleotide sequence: TGTGCCAGCAGCTTCCGGGAGGGGGCTCGGACTGGGGAGCTGTTTTTT.